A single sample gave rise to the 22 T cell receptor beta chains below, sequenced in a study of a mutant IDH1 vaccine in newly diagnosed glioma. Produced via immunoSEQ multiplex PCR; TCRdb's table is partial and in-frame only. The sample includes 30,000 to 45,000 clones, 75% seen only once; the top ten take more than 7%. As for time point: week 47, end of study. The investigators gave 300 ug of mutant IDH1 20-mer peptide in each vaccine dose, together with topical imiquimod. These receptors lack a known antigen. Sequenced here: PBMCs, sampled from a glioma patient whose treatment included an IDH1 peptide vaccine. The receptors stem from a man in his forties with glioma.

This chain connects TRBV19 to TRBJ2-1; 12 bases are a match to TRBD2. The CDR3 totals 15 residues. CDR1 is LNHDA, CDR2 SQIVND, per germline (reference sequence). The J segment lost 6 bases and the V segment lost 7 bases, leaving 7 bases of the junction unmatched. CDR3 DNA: TGTGCCAGTAACCTCGGACTAGCGGGATCCAATGAGCAGTTCTTC. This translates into CASNLGLAGSNEQFF.

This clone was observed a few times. The CDR3 DNA is TGTGCCAGCAGAGTTGCGGGAGCTGAGCAGTTCTTC. It specifies CASRVAGAEQFF. This chain links TRBV6-1 with TRBJ2-1, with 7 bases identical to TRBD2. This CDR3 contains 12 residues. Germline V gene data show CDR1 as MNHNS and CDR2 as SASEGT. The junction had 5 bases not matched to a gene; V was cut back by 6 bases and J by 9 bases.

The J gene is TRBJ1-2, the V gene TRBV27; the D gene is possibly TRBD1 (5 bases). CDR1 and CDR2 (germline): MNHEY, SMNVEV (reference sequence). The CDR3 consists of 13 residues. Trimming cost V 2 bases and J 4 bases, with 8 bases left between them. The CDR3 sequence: CASSLQGSYGYTF. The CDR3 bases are TGTGCCAGCAGTTTACAGGGTTCCTATGGCTACACCTTC.

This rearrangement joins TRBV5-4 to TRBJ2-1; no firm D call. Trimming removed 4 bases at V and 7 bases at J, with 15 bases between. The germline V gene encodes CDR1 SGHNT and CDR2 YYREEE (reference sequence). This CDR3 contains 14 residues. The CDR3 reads CASSPEDRLNEQFF. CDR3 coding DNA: TGTGCCAGCAGCCCCGAAGACCGGCTAAATGAGCAGTTCTTC.

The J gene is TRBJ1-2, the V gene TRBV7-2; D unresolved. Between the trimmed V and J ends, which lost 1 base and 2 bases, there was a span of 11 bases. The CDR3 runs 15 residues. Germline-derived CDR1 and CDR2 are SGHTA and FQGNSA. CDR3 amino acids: CASSLGFVRNYGYTF. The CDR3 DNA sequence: TGTGCCAGCAGCTTAGGCTTCGTCCGCAACTATGGCTACACCTTC.

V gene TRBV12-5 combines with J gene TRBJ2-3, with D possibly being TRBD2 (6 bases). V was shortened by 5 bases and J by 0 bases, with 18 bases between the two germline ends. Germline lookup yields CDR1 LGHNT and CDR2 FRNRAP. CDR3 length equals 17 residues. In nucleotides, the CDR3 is TGTGCTAGTGGTGCCCCCAGAGGAGGGAGAAGCACAGATACGCAGTATTTT. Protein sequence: CASGAPRGGRSTDTQYF. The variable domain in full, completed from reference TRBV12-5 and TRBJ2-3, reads DARVTQTPRHKVTEMGQEVTMRCQPILGHNTVFWYRQTMMQGLELLAYFRNRAPLDDSGMPKDRFSAEMPDATLATLKIQPSEPRDSAVYFCASGAPRGGRSTDTQYFGPGTRLTVL.

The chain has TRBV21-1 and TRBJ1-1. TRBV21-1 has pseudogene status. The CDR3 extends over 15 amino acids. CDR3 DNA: TGTGCCAGCAGCAAGGCCGGGGGAGCGAACACTGAAGCTTTCTTT. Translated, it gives CASSKAGGANTEAFF.

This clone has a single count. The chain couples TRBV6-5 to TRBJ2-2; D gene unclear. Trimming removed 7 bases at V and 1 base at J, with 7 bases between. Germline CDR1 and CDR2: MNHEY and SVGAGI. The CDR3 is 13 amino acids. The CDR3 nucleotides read TGTGCCAGCATCGGTAGGAACACCGGGGAGCTGTTTTTT. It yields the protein CASIGRNTGELFF.

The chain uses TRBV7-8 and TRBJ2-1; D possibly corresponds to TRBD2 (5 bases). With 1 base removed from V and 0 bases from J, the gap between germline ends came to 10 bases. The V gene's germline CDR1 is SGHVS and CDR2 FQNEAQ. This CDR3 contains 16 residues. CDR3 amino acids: CASSLVSGSSYNEQFF. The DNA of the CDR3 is TGTGCCAGCAGCTTAGTGAGCGGAAGCTCCTACAATGAGCAGTTCTTC.

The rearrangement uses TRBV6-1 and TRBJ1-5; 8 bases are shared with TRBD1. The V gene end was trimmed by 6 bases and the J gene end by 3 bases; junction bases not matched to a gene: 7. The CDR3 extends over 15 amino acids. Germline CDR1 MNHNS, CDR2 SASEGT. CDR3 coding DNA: TGTGCCAGCAGGATCGGACAGGGTGACAATCAGCCCCAGCATTTT. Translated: CASRIGQGDNQPQHF.

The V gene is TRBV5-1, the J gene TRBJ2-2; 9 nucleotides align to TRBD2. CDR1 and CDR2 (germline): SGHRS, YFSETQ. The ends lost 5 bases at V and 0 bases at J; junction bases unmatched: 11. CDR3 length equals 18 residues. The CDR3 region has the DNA TGCGCCAGCAGAACCGGGACTAGCTCGTTCGCGAACACCGGGGAGCTGTTTTTT. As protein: CASRTGTSSFANTGELFF.

CDR3 coding DNA: TGTGCCAGCAGCGAATACAGGGGGACCTATGGCTACACCTTC. It specifies CASSEYRGTYGYTF. This chain uses TRBV7-2 with TRBJ1-2, with TRBD1 matching 8 bases. Germline V gene sequence: CDR1 SGHTA, CDR2 FQGNSA. Germline trimming cut 5 bases from V and 4 bases from J; bases unmatched to any gene: 6. The CDR3 totals 14 residues.

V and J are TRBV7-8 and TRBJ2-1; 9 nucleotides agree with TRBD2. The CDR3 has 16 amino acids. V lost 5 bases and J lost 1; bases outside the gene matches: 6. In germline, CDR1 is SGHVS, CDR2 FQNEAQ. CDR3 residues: CASSPLAGGSYNEQFF. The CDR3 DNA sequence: TGTGCCAGCAGCCCACTAGCGGGCGGGTCCTACAATGAGCAGTTCTTC.

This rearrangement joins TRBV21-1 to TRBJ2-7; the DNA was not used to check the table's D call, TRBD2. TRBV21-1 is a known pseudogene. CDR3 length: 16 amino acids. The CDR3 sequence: CASSKLKGGPINEQYV. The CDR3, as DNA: TGTGCCAGCAGCAAATTAAAGGGAGGTCCGATAAACGAGCAGTACGTC.

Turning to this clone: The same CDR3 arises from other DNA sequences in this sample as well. The CDR3 DNA reads as TGTGCCAGCAGCTTTACAGGGGGAGAGACCCAGTACTTC. Amino acids: CASSFTGGETQYF. The genes are TRBV7-2 and TRBJ2-5, with TRBD1 identical over 8 bases. Looked up from germline, CDR1 is SGHTA and CDR2 is FQGNSA. Trimming cost V 3 bases and J 4 bases; bases outside gene matches: 1. The CDR3 contains 13 residues.

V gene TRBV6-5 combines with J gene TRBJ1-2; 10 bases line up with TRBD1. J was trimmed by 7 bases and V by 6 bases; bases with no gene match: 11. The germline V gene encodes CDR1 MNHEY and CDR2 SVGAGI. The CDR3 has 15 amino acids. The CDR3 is CASSLGGQGYVGYTF. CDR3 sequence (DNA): TGTGCCAGCAGCCTGGGGGGACAGGGGTATGTTGGCTACACCTTC.

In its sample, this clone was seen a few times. This chain's CDR3 is CASSLDNNYGYTF. In DNA form, the CDR3 reads TGTGCCAGCAGCTTAGACAATAACTATGGCTACACCTTC. J is TRBJ1-2 and V is TRBV7-2; D call uncertain. Trimming shortened V by 1 base and J by 1 base, and 4 bases separated the two germline ends. The CDR3 contains 13 residues. The germline CDR1 and CDR2 sequences are SGHTA and FQGNSA.

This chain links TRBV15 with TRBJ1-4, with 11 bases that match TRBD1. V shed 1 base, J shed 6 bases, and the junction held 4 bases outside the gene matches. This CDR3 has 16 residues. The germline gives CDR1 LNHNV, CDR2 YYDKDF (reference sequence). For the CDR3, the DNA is TGTGCCACCAGCAGAGGGACAGGGGGCGCACATGAAAAACTGTTTTTT. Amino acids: CATSRGTGGAHEKLFF.

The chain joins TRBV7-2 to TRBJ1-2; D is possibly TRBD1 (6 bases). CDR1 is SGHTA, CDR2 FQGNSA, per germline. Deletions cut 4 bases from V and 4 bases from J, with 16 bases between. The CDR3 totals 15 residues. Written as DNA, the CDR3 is TGTGCCAGCAGCTCTCAGACAGGTCGGGGCTATGGCTACACCTTC. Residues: CASSSQTGRGYGYTF.

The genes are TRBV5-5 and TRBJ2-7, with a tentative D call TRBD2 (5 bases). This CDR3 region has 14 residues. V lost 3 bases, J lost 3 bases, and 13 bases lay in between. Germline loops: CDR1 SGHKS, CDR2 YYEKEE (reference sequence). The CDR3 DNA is TGTGCCAGCAGCTCCACCGTCCGGGACTACGAGCAGTACTTC. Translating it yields CASSSTVRDYEQYF.

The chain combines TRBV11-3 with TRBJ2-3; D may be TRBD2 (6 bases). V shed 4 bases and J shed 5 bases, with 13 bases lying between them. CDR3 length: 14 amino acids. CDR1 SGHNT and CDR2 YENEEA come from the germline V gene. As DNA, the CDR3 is TGTGCCAGCAGCTCGCGGGGTAACAAAGATACGCAGTATTTT. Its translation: CASSSRGNKDTQYF.

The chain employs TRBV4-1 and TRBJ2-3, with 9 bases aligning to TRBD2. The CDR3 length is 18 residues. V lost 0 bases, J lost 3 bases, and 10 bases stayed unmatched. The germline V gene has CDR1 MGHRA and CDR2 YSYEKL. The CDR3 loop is CASSQDPSGTAGTDTQYF. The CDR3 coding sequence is TGCGCCAGCAGCCAAGATCCTAGCGGGACGGCAGGGACAGATACGCAGTATTTT.